Each of the 9 T cell receptor beta chains below was sequenced from the same sample in a study of T cells in women clearing cervical HPV infection. Libraries were prepared by immunoSEQ multiplex PCR; TCRdb keeps only in-frame clonotypes and omits some of them. The sample has some 26,000 clones; the top ten hold approximately 3.7%. The sample was blood buffy coat. The receptors derive from a woman between 18 and 75 years old with a cervical HPV16 infection that either progressed to CIN3+ or cleared (not recorded which).

A word on this clone: The read is 3 residues too short to cover the CDR3 end, so that end is filled in from the germline J gene. This chain connects TRBV20-1 to TRBJ2-7; the D is unclear. V was shortened by 0 bases and J by 3 bases, with 9 bases between the two germline ends. The CDR3 length is 13 residues. Germline values: CDR1 DFQATT, CDR2 SNEGSKA (reference sequence). The CDR3 region is CSARDRSIYEQYF. The CDR3 DNA, read in part, is TGCAGTGCTAGAGATCGGTCCATCTACGAG.

CDR3 bases read: TGTGCCAGTAGCTCTGACAGGGACAAAAACATC. As protein: CASSSDRDKNI. The whole CDR3 sequence reads CASSSDRDKNIYTF. V usage is TRBV19 and J usage is TRBJ1-2; 7 bases are shared with TRBD1. The read stops 3 residues short of the end of the CDR3; the missing end is completed from the germline J gene. Germline CDR1 is LNHDA and CDR2 is SQIVND (reference sequence). The CDR3 contains 14 residues.

As concerns this clone: The CDR3 is cut off 3 residues early in the read; its end comes from the germline J gene. The rearrangement joins TRBV19 to TRBJ1-2; the match to TRBD1 covers 9 bases. The CDR3 sequence is 14 residues long. In germline, CDR1 is LNHDA, CDR2 SQIVND (reference sequence). The sequenced part of the CDR3 DNA is TGTGCCAGTAAACCTCACAGGGGGCTCGACGAC. Amino acid sequence: CASKPHRGLDD. The whole CDR3 sequence is CASKPHRGLDDYTF.

Regarding this clone: The CDR3 goes on 3 residues after the read ends, and that part is filled in from the germline J gene. J is TRBJ2-1 and V is TRBV6-2 or TRBV6-3, with 9 bases matching TRBD2. CDR3 length equals 15 residues. The junction had 3 bases not matched to a gene; V was cut back by 2 bases and J by 4 bases. The germline gives CDR1 MNHEY, CDR2 SVGEGT. The CDR3 region is CASSYQSGGYNEQFF. The part of the CDR3 DNA that was read is TGTGCCAGCAGTTACCAAAGCGGGGGGTACAATGAG.

Worth noting for this clone: The junction and the germline gene differ at one end; a read error may be behind it. The read comes to an end 3 residues before the CDR3 does, leaving the germline J gene to fill in the end. The genes are TRBV4-2 and TRBJ1-6, with D possibly TRBD1 on 5 matching bases. Germline V gene sequence: CDR1 LGHNA, CDR2 YNFKEQ. CDR3 length: 17 amino acids. This chain's CDR3 is CASSQAFDSSYNSPLHF. The covered CDR3 bases are TGCGCCAGCAGCCAAGCTTTTGACAGCTCCTATAATTCACCC.

With respect to this clone: Sequencing ends 3 residues short of the CDR3 end; the germline J gene provides the rest. This chain links TRBV5-4 with TRBJ2-5; D is unclear. The V gene's germline CDR1 is SGHNT and CDR2 YYREEE (reference sequence). V lost 4 bases and J lost 5, with 15 bases in between. The CDR3 is made up of 14 amino acids. CDR3 DNA (partial): TGTGCCAGCAGCCCGAGGTCCGATTGGGAGACC. Translating gives CASSPRSDWET. In full, the CDR3 is CASSPRSDWETQYF.

For this clone: Read coverage stops 3 residues before the CDR3 terminus; the germline J gene supplies the remainder. This chain links TRBV5-1 with TRBJ1-1; possible D gene TRBD1, 6 bases. Germline V CDR1 and CDR2: SGHRS, YFSETQ. The germline V and J ends were trimmed by 1 base and 1 base, with 11 bases remaining between them. This CDR3 has 15 residues. The CDR3 loop reads CASSLIQGPNTEAFF. The DNA read from the CDR3 is TGCGCCAGCAGCTTGATCCAGGGGCCGAACACTGAA.

As to this clone: The DNA ends 3 residues before the CDR3 does, and the rest of the CDR3 is filled in from the germline J gene. The rearrangement uses TRBV11-2 and TRBJ1-2, with a weak D call TRBD1 (5 bases). Germline CDR1 SGHAT, CDR2 FQNNGV. Trimming pared 4 bases from V and 4 bases from J, leaving 16 bases between. CDR3 length: 15 amino acids. CDR3 DNA, as far as it was read: TGTGCCAGCAGCTCGGAAGGGACTCGCGGCTATGGC. Translating gives CASSSEGTRGYG. The complete CDR3 sequence is CASSSEGTRGYGYTF.

Turning to this clone: Read sequence stops 3 residues before the CDR3 end, and the germline J gene provides the missing end. The chain joins TRBV6-2 or TRBV6-3 to TRBJ1-4, with D perhaps matching TRBD1 (5 bases). V was pared by 7 bases and J by 8 bases, with 8 bases between. CDR1 and CDR2 from the germline V gene are MNHEY and SVGEGT. The length of the CDR3 is 11 residues. CDR3 sequence: CASKTVEKLFF. The covered CDR3 bases are TGTGCCAGCAAGACAGTCGAAAAA.